Sequencing of this T cell receptor (beta chain) was carried out in a study of shared clonotypes between healthy human individuals. It was CD45RO-negative cells, positively selected for CCR7, that made up naive CD8 cells, with terminally differentiated effector memory CD45RA+ cells excluded. The table came from immunoSEQ multiplex PCR; TCRdb's copy has only in-frame clones and leaves some out. This table has more than 2 million clones, 80% to 95% appearing once. Germline CDR1 KGHSH, CDR2 LQKENI. The CDR3 has 14 amino acids. V was trimmed by 5 bases and J by 0 bases, leaving 10 bases between them. This chain links TRBV18 with TRBJ2-5; D call uncertain. The receptor comes from a man between 18 and 29 years old in good health. Some clones in this sample may be carry-over from other donors' samples. Sequenced: naive CD8+ T cells from PBMCs. In nucleotides, the CDR3 is TGTGCCAGCTCAGCTACCAGGCACCAAGAGACCCAGTACTTC. Protein: CASSATRHQETQYF.